This is a list of T cell receptor beta chains from one sample in a study of early T cells in non-severe SARS-CoV-2 infection. One entry per CDR3 protein results from TCRdb running MiXCR on the 5' RACE reads. Among roughly 66,000 distinct CDR3 sequences listed, 9.1% were seen once. Sequenced sample: whole blood. The receptors shown here come from an adult who was a healthcare worker with PCR-confirmed SARS-CoV-2 infection or an uninfected control (not recorded which). Both conserved end residues are part of each CDR3. Each record gives: J gene, clone size, D gene, V gene, CDR3 DNA, CDR3 protein. The D gene is left open where the match is weak. Clone size appears in some rows only: once, few, many, or a class for an expanded clone.

J gene: TRBJ1-1; clone size: many; D gene: -; V gene: TRBV9; CDR3 DNA: TGTGCCAGCAGCGTAGTAGGAGGGTACGCTGAAGCTTTCTTT; CDR3 protein: CASSVVGGYAEAFF
J gene: TRBJ2-2; clone size: many; D gene: TRBD1; V gene: TRBV12-3/TRBV12-4; CDR3 DNA: TGTGCCAGCAGGCCACAGGGGGCAGATGACACCGGGGAGCTGTTTTTT; CDR3 protein: CASRPQGADDTGELFF
J gene: TRBJ2-1; clone size: many; D gene: TRBD2; V gene: TRBV28; CDR3 DNA: TGTGCCAGCAAGGCGGGACTAGCGGCCTCCTACAATGAGCAGTTCTTC; CDR3 protein: CASKAGLAASYNEQFF
J gene: TRBJ1-6; clone size: few; D gene: TRBD1; V gene: TRBV6-6; CDR3 DNA: TGTGCCACAGGACAGGGGAATTCACCCCTCCACTTT; CDR3 protein: CATGQGNSPLHF
J gene: TRBJ2-2; clone size: few; D gene: -; V gene: TRBV7-2; CDR3 DNA: TGTGCCAGCAGCTTAGGGATCGGCGGGTCATCGGTGGTCGGGGAGCTGTTTTTT; CDR3 protein: CASSLGIGGSSVVGELFF
J gene: TRBJ2-7; clone size: many; D gene: TRBD1; V gene: TRBV3-1; CDR3 DNA: TGTGCCAGCAGCCCACGGGACAGGGCTGGGGAGCAGTACTTC; CDR3 protein: CASSPRDRAGEQYF
J gene: TRBJ1-6; clone size: -; D gene: -; V gene: TRBV7-2; CDR3 DNA: TGTGCCAGCAGCTTAGCCGGGACGGAGGATTCACCCCTCCACTTT; CDR3 protein: CASSLAGTEDSPLHF
J gene: TRBJ2-3; clone size: many; D gene: TRBD1; V gene: TRBV7-9; CDR3 DNA: TGTGCCAGCACCAGTGGGGACAGGGGGCTTTCCAGCACAGATACGCAGTATTTT; CDR3 protein: CASTSGDRGLSSTDTQYF
J gene: TRBJ2-3; clone size: many; D gene: -; V gene: TRBV10-3; CDR3 DNA: TGTGCCATCAGTGCCCCAGGGAGCACAGATACGCAGTATTTT; CDR3 protein: CAISAPGSTDTQYF
J gene: TRBJ2-3; clone size: -; D gene: -; V gene: TRBV6-1; CDR3 DNA: TGTGCCAGCAGTGCCTTCAGGGCATTAGATACGCAGTATTTT; CDR3 protein: CASSAFRALDTQYF
J gene: TRBJ2-5; clone size: -; D gene: TRBD2; V gene: TRBV9; CDR3 DNA: TGTGCCAGCAGCGTCGGACTAGCGGCCCTAGAGACCCAGTACTTC; CDR3 protein: CASSVGLAALETQYF
J gene: TRBJ2-7; clone size: many; D gene: -; V gene: TRBV7-2; CDR3 DNA: TGTGCCAGCAGTGGATCCTACGAGCAGTACTTC; CDR3 protein: CASSGSYEQYF
J gene: TRBJ2-7; clone size: many; D gene: -; V gene: TRBV6-4; CDR3 DNA: TGTGCCAGCAGTGATTTCGAAGGGCGCGAGCAGTACTTC; CDR3 protein: CASSDFEGREQYF
J gene: TRBJ1-2; clone size: many; D gene: TRBD1; V gene: TRBV6-2/TRBV6-3; CDR3 DNA: TGTGCCAGCAGAACCGGGACAGCCTCAAACTATGGCTACACCTTC; CDR3 protein: CASRTGTASNYGYTF
J gene: TRBJ2-1; clone size: few; D gene: -; V gene: TRBV9; CDR3 DNA: TGTGCCAGCAGCGTTTCAGGGGCGCAATACTACAATGAGCAGTTCTTC; CDR3 protein: CASSVSGAQYYNEQFF
J gene: TRBJ1-5; clone size: few; D gene: -; V gene: TRBV19; CDR3 DNA: TGTGCCAGTAGTTGGTTGGGGCAGCCCCAGCATTTT; CDR3 protein: CASSWLGQPQHF
J gene: TRBJ2-5; clone size: few; D gene: TRBD1; V gene: TRBV4-3; CDR3 DNA: TGCGCCAGCAGCCAAGAGGACAGGGATCAAGAGACCCAGTACTTC; CDR3 protein: CASSQEDRDQETQYF
J gene: TRBJ2-3; clone size: -; D gene: TRBD1; V gene: TRBV7-9; CDR3 DNA: TGTGCCAGCAGCTCCACTTACTTAGCTGGACAGGGGTCGAAGGATACGCAGTATTTT; CDR3 protein: CASSSTYLAGQGSKDTQYF
J gene: TRBJ2-7; clone size: once; D gene: -; V gene: TRBV18; CDR3 DNA: TGTGCCAGCTCACGCTCGACAGATACCTACGAGCAGTACTTC; CDR3 protein: CASSRSTDTYEQYF
J gene: TRBJ1-2; clone size: -; D gene: TRBD1; V gene: TRBV27; CDR3 DNA: TGTGCCAGGAGAAACAGGGGGCTCGGATGTGGCTACACCTTC; CDR3 protein: CARRNRGLGCGYTF
J gene: TRBJ2-2; clone size: many; D gene: TRBD2; V gene: TRBV7-6; CDR3 DNA: TGTGCCAGCAGCTTAGTACTAGCGGGAGAGGCCGGGGAGCTGTTTTTT; CDR3 protein: CASSLVLAGEAGELFF
J gene: TRBJ2-3; clone size: many; D gene: -; V gene: TRBV4-2; CDR3 DNA: TGTGCCAGCAGCCAAGGGGCAGGGCTAGCTATCACAGATACGCAGTATTTT; CDR3 protein: CASSQGAGLAITDTQYF